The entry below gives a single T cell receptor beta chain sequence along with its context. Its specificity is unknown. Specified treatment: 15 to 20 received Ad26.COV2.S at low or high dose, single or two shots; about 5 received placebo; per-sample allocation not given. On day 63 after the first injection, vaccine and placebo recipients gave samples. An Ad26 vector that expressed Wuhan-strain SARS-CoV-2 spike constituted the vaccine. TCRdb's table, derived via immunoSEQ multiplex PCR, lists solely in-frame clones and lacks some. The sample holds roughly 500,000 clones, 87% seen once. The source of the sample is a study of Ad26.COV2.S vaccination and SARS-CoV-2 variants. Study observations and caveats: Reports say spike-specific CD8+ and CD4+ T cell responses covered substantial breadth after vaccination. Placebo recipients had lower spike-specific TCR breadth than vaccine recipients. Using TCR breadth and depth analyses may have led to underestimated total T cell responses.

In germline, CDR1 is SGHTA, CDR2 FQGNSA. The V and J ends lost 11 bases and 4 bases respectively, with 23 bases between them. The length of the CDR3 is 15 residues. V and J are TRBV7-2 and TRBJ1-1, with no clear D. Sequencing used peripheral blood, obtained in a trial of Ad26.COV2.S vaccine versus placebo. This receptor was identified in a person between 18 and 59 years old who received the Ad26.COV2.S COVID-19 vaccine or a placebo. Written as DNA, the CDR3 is TGTGCCTCCCACGTGGGTAATCGGCTAATCACTGAAGCTTTCTTT. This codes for CASHVGNRLITEAFF.